This T cell receptor (beta chain) emerged from a study of shared clonotypes between healthy human individuals. In the naive CD8 group, cells lacked CD45RO and were positively selected for CCR7, so terminally differentiated effector memory CD45RA+ cells were left out. The CDR3 spans 14 residues. V lost 5 bases and J lost 5; bases outside the gene matches: 8. In germline, CDR1 is MNHEY, CDR2 SMNVEV (reference sequence). Original processing notes: ImmunoSEQ output held junction-only sequences without quality scores, so filtering differed. Method: immunoSEQ multiplex PCR; TCRdb's copy keeps in-frame clones and lacks some. V and J calls and clone size follow that table, whereas D and trimming were derived from the DNA. The sample has under 850,000 clones; 80% to 95% are singletons.

The V gene is TRBV27, the J gene TRBJ1-1, with 7 bases identical to TRBD1. Input material: naive CD8+ T cells sorted from blood. This sequence originates from a man aged 25 to 40 in good health. In DNA form, the CDR3 reads TGTGCCAGCAGTCTACAGGGGCGATATACTGAAGCTTTCTTT. It yields the protein CASSLQGRYTEAFF.